These 2 T cell receptor beta chains were all obtained from the same sample, sequenced in a study of blood T cell repertoires in COVID-19. Method: immunoSEQ multiplex PCR; TCRdb's copy keeps in-frame clones and lacks some. The sample shows about 160,000 clones, about 88% of them seen only once. The source material was peripheral blood. Source of these receptors: a man in his sixties with COVID-19, enrolled during active disease.

This clone has a single count. The chain joins TRBV6-5 to TRBJ2-3, with 8 positions matching TRBD2. CDR1 MNHEY and CDR2 SVGAGI come from the germline V gene. This CDR3 region has 16 residues. V lost 2 bases, J lost 0 bases, and 4 bases stayed unmatched. The CDR3 sequence: CASSYGGGRSTDTQYF. DNA for the CDR3: TGTGCCAGCAGTTACGGCGGGGGGCGGAGCACAGATACGCAGTATTTT.

The chain combines TRBV5-1 with TRBJ1-1; D ambiguous. Germline V gene lookup returns CDR1 SGHRS and CDR2 YFSETQ. V was cut by 1 base and J by 3 bases, with 13 bases left in between. The CDR3 sequence is 15 residues long. The CDR3 is CASSLLQMRDTEAFF. CDR3 in DNA: TGCGCCAGCAGCTTGTTGCAGATGAGGGACACTGAAGCTTTCTTT.